This TCR beta chain was recorded in a study of blood T cells in healthy people across ages. Study-wide results and limits: Unsorted PBMCs blocked a conclusive comparison of naive and antigen-experienced cells. Versus aged donors, long-lived donors had higher diversity and more naive CD4+ cells.

Together with a sample-barcoded 5' primer, a J-beta primer mix was included in a second PCR lasting about 7 to 12 cycles. Researchers report that each sample yielded at least 3 million CDR3-containing paired-end reads. TCRdb used MiXCR to reprocess the 5' RACE reads, holding one entry per CDR3 protein. The sample shows fewer than 1,000,000 distinct CDR3 sequences, around 50% of them seen only once. Deletions cut 6 bases from V and 6 bases from J, with 21 bases between. This CDR3 has 15 residues. A note on this clonotype: Its target is unknown.

Peripheral blood samples of roughly 9.8 milliliters were drawn from each donor. V usage is TRBV12-3 or TRBV12-4 and J usage is TRBJ2-7; the D gene is possibly TRBD1 (6 bases). This TCR was recovered from an older man in good health. The sample taken for sequencing was blood. CDR3 sequence (DNA): TGTGCCAGCAGGGATGGGACACCGAACGATGGCGAGCAGTACTTC. Translating it yields CASRDGTPNDGEQYF.